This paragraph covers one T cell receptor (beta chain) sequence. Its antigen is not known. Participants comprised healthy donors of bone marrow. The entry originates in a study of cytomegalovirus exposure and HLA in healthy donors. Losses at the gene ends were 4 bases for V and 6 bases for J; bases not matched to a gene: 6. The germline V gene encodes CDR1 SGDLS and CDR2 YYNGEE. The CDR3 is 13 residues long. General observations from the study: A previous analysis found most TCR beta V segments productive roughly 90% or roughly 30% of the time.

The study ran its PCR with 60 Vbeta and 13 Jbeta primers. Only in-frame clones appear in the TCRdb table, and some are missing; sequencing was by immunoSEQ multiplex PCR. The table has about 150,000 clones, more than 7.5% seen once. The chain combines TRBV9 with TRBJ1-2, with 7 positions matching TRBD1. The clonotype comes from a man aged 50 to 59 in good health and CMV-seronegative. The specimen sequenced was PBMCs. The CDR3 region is CASSFKTGNGYTF. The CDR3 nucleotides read TGTGCCAGCAGCTTTAAGACAGGGAATGGCTACACCTTC. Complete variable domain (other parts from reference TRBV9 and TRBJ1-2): DSGVTQTPKHLITATGQRVTLRCSPRSGDLSVYWYQQSLDQGLQFLIQYYNGEERAKGNILERFSAQQFPDLHSELNLSSLELGDSALYFCASSFKTGNGYTFGSGTRLTVV.